This record concerns one T cell receptor beta chain sequence. As yet, its antigen is unknown. The data were obtained in a study of graft-versus-host responses after intestinal transplantation. Study overall: Grafts were multivisceral, liver-intestinal, or isolated intestinal. Overall study results and limits: Researchers found GvH clones in recipient marrow, and some showed up first in ileum or blood. When patients had graft-donor T cell macrochimerism, their allografts held high graft-versus-host to host-versus-graft clonal ratios.

This CDR3 is built from 15 residues. Trimming left V 4 bases short and J 5 bases short, with 18 bases between. In germline, CDR1 is SGHDT, CDR2 YYEEEE. Some clones are missing from TCRdb's copy, which holds only in-frame ones; the method was immunoSEQ multiplex PCR. The data show some 100,000 clones, 80% to 95% seen once. This chain joins TRBV5-6 and TRBJ1-2; tentatively, D is TRBD1 (6 bases). The specimen was unstimulated CD8+ T cells sorted from spleen or lymph node cells, collected before transplant. The clonotype was recovered from a human donor who was the organ donor for an intestinal transplant. In DNA form, the CDR3 reads TGTGCCAGCAGCGCGGAGAGGACAGTTTATTATGGCTACACCTTC. It is translated as CASSAERTVYYGYTF.